These T cell receptor beta chains were read from a single sample in a study of T-cell reconstitution after alpha-beta-depleted transplantation in children. TCRdb reprocessed the PCR reads with MiXCR, giving one entry per CDR3 protein. The profile shows 400,000 to 550,000 distinct CDR3 sequences, about 10% of them singletons. This sample comprised PBMCs, obtained before TCRalphabeta/CD19-depleted stem cell transplant. The receptors originated from a child between 2 and 9 years old with inherited bone marrow failure, due to receive a stem cell transplant. The CDR3 runs from the conserved cysteine through the conserved F or W. D genes are given only for firm matches. Size is stated for part of the rows, as once, few or many counts, or as a class when the clone is expanded.

j_gene: TRBJ2-2
abundance: many
d_gene: NA
v_gene: TRBV11-2
CDR3aa: CASGLVGGNTGELFF
CDR3nt: TGTGCCAGCGGGCTAGTTGGGGGAAACACCGGGGAGCTGTTTTTT

j_gene: TRBJ2-7
abundance: many
d_gene: NA
v_gene: TRBV28
CDR3aa: CASKGGTEKDHEQYF
CDR3nt: TGTGCCAGCAAGGGGGGTACGGAGAAGGACCACGAGCAGTACTTC

j_gene: TRBJ2-7
abundance: many
d_gene: NA
v_gene: TRBV28
CDR3aa: CASSDSVVVEQYF
CDR3nt: TGTGCCAGCAGCGATTCAGTAGTGGTCGAGCAGTACTTC

j_gene: TRBJ2-7
abundance: few
d_gene: TRBD2
v_gene: TRBV23-1
CDR3aa: CASGSRGGMDEQYF
CDR3nt: TGCGCCAGCGGGTCTCGGGGGGGGATGGACGAGCAGTACTTC

j_gene: TRBJ2-7
abundance: many
d_gene: NA
v_gene: TRBV7-9
CDR3aa: CASSLWSSYEQYF
CDR3nt: TGTGCCAGCAGCTTGTGGAGCTCCTACGAGCAGTACTTC

j_gene: TRBJ1-6
abundance: few
d_gene: TRBD1
v_gene: TRBV5-1
CDR3aa: CASSRGQGAYNSPLHF
CDR3nt: TGCGCCAGCAGCAGGGGACAGGGGGCTTATAATTCACCCCTCCACTTT

j_gene: TRBJ2-7
abundance: many
d_gene: NA
v_gene: TRBV20-1
CDR3aa: CSAIRGSGEQYF
CDR3nt: TGCAGTGCTATACGAGGGAGTGGGGAGCAGTACTTC

j_gene: TRBJ1-1
abundance: many
d_gene: TRBD1
v_gene: TRBV12-3/TRBV12-4
CDR3aa: CASSRDRAAGTEAFF
CDR3nt: TGTGCCAGCAGTCGAGACAGGGCAGCGGGGACAGAAGCTTTCTTT

j_gene: TRBJ2-1
abundance: many
d_gene: NA
v_gene: TRBV5-1
CDR3aa: CASSLAGSSSYNEQFF
CDR3nt: TGCGCCAGCAGCTTGGCCGGGTCGAGCTCCTACAATGAGCAGTTCTTC

j_gene: TRBJ1-1
abundance: NA
d_gene: TRBD1
v_gene: TRBV30
CDR3aa: CAWSSGGSGEAFF
CDR3nt: TGTGCCTGGAGTTCAGGGGGCTCGGGTGAAGCTTTCTTT

j_gene: TRBJ1-3
abundance: many
d_gene: NA
v_gene: TRBV4-3
CDR3aa: CASSHLTASGNTIYF
CDR3nt: TGCGCCAGCAGCCACCTGACAGCGTCTGGAAACACCATATATTTT

j_gene: TRBJ1-5
abundance: NA
d_gene: NA
v_gene: TRBV24-1
CDR3aa: CGASDNSHSSNQPQHF
CDR3nt: TGTGGGGCCAGTGATAACAGCCACTCTAGCAATCAGCCCCAGCATTTT

j_gene: TRBJ1-3
abundance: many
d_gene: TRBD1
v_gene: TRBV7-2
CDR3aa: CASSLVDRGNTIYF
CDR3nt: TGTGCCAGCAGCTTAGTGGACAGGGGAAACACCATATATTTT

j_gene: TRBJ2-2
abundance: many
d_gene: NA
v_gene: TRBV6-2/TRBV6-3
CDR3aa: CASSWERLETGELFF
CDR3nt: TGTGCCAGCAGTTGGGAGAGACTAGAAACCGGGGAGCTGTTTTTT

j_gene: TRBJ2-1
abundance: many
d_gene: NA
v_gene: TRBV7-9
CDR3aa: CASSSTTYSTEQFF
CDR3nt: TGTGCCAGCAGCTCAACCACATATAGTACGGAGCAGTTCTTC

j_gene: TRBJ2-7
abundance: many
d_gene: TRBD2
v_gene: TRBV12-3/TRBV12-4
CDR3aa: CASRGLAGDYEQYF
CDR3nt: TGTGCCAGCAGGGGACTAGCGGGAGACTACGAGCAGTACTTC

j_gene: TRBJ2-5
abundance: few
d_gene: NA
v_gene: TRBV5-4
CDR3aa: CASSSPQGGGETQYF
CDR3nt: TGTGCCAGCAGCTCCCCTCAGGGGGGGGGAGAGACCCAGTACTTC

j_gene: TRBJ2-5
abundance: many
d_gene: TRBD2
v_gene: TRBV6-1
CDR3aa: CASRFRDYETQYF
CDR3nt: TGTGCCAGCAGATTTCGGGACTACGAGACCCAGTACTTC

j_gene: TRBJ2-5
abundance: many
d_gene: NA
v_gene: TRBV27
CDR3aa: CASSPQPSIQETQYF
CDR3nt: TGTGCCAGCAGTCCCCAGCCTAGTATTCAAGAGACCCAGTACTTC

j_gene: TRBJ2-1
abundance: many
d_gene: NA
v_gene: TRBV27
CDR3aa: CASSLAGPYNEQFF
CDR3nt: TGTGCCAGCAGTTTAGCGGGACCCTACAATGAGCAGTTCTTC

j_gene: TRBJ2-1
abundance: NA
d_gene: NA
v_gene: TRBV20-1
CDR3aa: CSARDGQGTYNEQFF
CDR3nt: TGCAGTGCTAGAGATGGGCAGGGCACTTACAATGAGCAGTTCTTC

j_gene: TRBJ2-1
abundance: many
d_gene: TRBD2
v_gene: TRBV5-4
CDR3aa: CASSSGTRVNEQFF
CDR3nt: TGTGCCAGCAGCTCCGGGACTAGGGTCAATGAGCAGTTCTTC